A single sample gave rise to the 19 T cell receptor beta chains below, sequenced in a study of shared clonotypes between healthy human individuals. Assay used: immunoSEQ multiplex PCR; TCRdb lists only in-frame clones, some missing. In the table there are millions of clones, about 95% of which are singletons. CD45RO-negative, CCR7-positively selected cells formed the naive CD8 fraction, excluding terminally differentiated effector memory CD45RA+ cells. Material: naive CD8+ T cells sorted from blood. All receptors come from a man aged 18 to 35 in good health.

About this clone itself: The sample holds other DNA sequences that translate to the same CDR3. CDR3 sequence: CASSLGTLYEQYF. The CDR3 DNA is TGTGCCAGCAGCTTAGGGACGCTTTACGAGCAGTACTTC. The chain is built from TRBV7-6 and TRBJ2-7, with no clear D. Trimming shortened V by 1 base and J by 4 bases, and 8 bases separated the two germline ends. Germline V gene lookup returns CDR1 SGHVS and CDR2 FNYEAQ. The CDR3 sequence is 13 residues long.

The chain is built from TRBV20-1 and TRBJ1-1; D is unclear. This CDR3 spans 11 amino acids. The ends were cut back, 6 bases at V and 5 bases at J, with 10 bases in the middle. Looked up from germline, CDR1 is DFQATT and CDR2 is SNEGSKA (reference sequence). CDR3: CSAPTGTEAFF. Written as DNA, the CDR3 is TGCAGTGCGCCCACCGGTACTGAAGCTTTCTTT.

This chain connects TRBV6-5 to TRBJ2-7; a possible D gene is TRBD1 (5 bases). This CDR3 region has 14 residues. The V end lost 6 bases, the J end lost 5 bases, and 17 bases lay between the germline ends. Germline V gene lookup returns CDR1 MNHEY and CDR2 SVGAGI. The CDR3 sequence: CASSYSKGFHEQYF. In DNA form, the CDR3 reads TGTGCCAGCAGCTATTCAAAGGGGTTCCACGAGCAGTACTTC.

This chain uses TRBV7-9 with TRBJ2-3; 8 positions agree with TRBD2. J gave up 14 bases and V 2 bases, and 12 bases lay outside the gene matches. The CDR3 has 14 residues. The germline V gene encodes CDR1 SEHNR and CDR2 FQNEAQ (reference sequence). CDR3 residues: CASSLPGLAGVPYF. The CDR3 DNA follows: TGTGCCAGCAGCTTACCCGGACTAGCTGGCGTCCCGTATTTT.

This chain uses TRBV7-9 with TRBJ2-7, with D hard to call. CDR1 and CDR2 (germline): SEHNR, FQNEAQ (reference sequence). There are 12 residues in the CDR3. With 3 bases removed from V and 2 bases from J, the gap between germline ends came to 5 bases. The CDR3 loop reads CASSFTAYEQYF. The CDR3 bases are TGTGCCAGCAGCTTTACAGCCTACGAGCAGTACTTC.

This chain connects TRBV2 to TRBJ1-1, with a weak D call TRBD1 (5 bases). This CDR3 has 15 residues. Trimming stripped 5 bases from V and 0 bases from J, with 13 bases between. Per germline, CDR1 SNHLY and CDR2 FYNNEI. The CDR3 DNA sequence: TGTGCCAGCAGTTCTTACCGGGACCTGAACACTGAAGCTTTCTTT. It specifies CASSSYRDLNTEAFF. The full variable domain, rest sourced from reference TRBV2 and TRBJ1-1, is EPEVTQTPSHQVTQMGQEVILRCVPISNHLYFYWYRQILGQKVEFLVSFYNNEISEKSEIFDDQFSVERPDGSNFTLKIRSTKLEDSAMYFCASSSYRDLNTEAFFGQGTRLTVV.

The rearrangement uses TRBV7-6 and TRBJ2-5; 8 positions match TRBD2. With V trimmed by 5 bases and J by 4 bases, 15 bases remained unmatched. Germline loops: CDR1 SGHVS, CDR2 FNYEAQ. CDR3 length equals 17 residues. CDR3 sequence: CASSPYESGGFGETQYF. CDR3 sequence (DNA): TGTGCCAGCAGCCCGTACGAGAGCGGGGGATTCGGAGAGACCCAGTACTTC.

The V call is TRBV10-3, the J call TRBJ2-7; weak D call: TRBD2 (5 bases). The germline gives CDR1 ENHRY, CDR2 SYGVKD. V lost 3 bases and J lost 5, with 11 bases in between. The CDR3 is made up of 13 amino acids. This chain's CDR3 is CAISDGSGDEQYF. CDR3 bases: TGTGCCATCAGTGATGGGTCCGGGGACGAGCAGTACTTC.

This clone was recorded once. CDR3 protein: CASSYGQPTAYGYTF. The CDR3 DNA sequence: TGTGCCAGCAGTTACGGGCAGCCGACAGCCTATGGCTACACCTTC. The chain combines TRBV6-5 with TRBJ1-2; possibly TRBD1 for D (5 bases). Germline assignment: CDR1 MNHEY and CDR2 SVGAGI. With 2 bases removed from V and 4 bases from J, the gap between germline ends came to 14 bases. The CDR3 has 15 amino acids.

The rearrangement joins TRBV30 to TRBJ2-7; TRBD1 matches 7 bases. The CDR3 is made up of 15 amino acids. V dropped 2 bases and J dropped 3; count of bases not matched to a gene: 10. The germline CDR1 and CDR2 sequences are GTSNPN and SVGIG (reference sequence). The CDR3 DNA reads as TGTGCCTGGAGTATCGCAACCGGGACAGTCTACGAGCAGTACTTC. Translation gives CAWSIATGTVYEQYF.

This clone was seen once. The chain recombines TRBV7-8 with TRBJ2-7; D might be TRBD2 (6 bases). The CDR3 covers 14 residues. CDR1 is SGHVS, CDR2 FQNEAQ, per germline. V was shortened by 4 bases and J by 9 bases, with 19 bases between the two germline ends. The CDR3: CASSSEPGVPVQYF. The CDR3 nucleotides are TGTGCCAGCAGCTCAGAGCCGGGAGTACCGGTGCAGTACTTC.

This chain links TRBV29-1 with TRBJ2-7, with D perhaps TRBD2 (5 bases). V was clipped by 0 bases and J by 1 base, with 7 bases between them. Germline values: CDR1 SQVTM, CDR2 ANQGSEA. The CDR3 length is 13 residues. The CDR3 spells CSVEDGGSYEQYF. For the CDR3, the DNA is TGCAGCGTTGAAGATGGCGGGTCCTACGAGCAGTACTTC.

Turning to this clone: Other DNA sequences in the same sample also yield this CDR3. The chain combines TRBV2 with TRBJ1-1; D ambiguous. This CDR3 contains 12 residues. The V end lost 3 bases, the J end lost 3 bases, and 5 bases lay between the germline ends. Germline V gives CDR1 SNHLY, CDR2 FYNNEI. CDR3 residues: CASSEMDTEAFF. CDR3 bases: TGTGCCAGCAGTGAGATGGACACTGAAGCTTTCTTT. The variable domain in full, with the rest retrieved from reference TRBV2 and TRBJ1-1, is EPEVTQTPSHQVTQMGQEVILRCVPISNHLYFYWYRQILGQKVEFLVSFYNNEISEKSEIFDDQFSVERPDGSNFTLKIRSTKLEDSAMYFCASSEMDTEAFFGQGTRLTVV.

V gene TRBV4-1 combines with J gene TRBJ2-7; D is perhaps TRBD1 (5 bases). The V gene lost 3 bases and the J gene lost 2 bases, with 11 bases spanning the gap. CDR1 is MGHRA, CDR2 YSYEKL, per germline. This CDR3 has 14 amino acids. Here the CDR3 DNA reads TGCGCCAGCAGCCAGATAGACAGCGCCTACGAGCAGTACTTC. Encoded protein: CASSQIDSAYEQYF.

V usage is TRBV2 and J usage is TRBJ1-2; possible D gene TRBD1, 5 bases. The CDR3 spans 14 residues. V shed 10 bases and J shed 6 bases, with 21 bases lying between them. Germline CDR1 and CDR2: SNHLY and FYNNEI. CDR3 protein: CAIPAGDLRDGYTF. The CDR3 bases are TGTGCCATCCCGGCGGGGGACCTCCGGGATGGCTACACCTTC.

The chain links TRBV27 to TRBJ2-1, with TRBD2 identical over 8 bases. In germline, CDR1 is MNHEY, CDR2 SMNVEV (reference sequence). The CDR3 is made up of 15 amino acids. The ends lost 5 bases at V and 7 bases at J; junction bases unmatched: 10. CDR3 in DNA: TGTGCCAGCAGTCCTAGCGGGTCTGAGGGGAATGAGCAGTTCTTC. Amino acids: CASSPSGSEGNEQFF.

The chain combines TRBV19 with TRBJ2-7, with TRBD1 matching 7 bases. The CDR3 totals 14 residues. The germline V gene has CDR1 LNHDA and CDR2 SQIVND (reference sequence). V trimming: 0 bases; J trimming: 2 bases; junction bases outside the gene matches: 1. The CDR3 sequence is CASSIDGQAYEQYF. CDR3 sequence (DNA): TGTGCCAGTAGTATAGACGGACAGGCCTACGAGCAGTACTTC.

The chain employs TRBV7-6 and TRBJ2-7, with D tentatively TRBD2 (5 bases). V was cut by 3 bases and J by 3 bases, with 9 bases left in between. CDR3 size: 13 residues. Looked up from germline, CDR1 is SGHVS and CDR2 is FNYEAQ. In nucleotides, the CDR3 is TGTGCCAGCAGCTTGGAGCGGAACTACGAGCAGTACTTC. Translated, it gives CASSLERNYEQYF. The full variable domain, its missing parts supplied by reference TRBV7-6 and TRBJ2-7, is GAGVSQSPRYKVTKRGQDVALRCDPISGHVSLYWYRQALGQGPEFLTYFNYEAQQDKSGLPNDRFSAERPEGSISTLTIQRTEQRDSAMYRCASSLERNYEQYFGPGTRLTVT.

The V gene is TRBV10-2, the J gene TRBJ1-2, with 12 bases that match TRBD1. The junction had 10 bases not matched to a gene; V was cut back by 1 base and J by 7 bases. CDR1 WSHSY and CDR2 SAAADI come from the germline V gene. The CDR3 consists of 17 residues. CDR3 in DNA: TGCGCCAGCAGTGAGTTGGGACAGGGGGCTAGAGTAGTTGGCTACACCTTC. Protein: CASSELGQGARVVGYTF.